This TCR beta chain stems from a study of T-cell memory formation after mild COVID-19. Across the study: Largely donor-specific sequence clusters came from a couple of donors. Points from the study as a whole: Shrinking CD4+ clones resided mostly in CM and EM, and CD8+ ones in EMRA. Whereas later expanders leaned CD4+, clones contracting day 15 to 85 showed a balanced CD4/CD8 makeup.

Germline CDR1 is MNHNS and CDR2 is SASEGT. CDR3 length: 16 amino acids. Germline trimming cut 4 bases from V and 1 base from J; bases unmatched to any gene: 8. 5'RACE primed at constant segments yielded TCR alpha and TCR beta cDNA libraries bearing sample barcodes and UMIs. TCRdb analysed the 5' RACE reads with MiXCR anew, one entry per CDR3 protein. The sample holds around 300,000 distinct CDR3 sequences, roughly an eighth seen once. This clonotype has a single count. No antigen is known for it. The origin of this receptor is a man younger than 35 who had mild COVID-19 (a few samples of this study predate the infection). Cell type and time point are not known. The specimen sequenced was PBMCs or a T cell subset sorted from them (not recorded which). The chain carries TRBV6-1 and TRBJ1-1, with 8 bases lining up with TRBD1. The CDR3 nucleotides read TGTGCCAGCAGTGCCCAGGGACAGGACGGGAACACTGAAGCTTTCTTT. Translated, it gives CASSAQGQDGNTEAFF.